Listed here are 6 T cell receptor beta chains from one sample, sequenced in a study of blood T cell repertoires in COVID-19. Generated by immunoSEQ multiplex PCR, the TCRdb table keeps only in-frame clones and is missing some. The data contain about 160,000 clones, roughly 90% of them singletons. The specimen sequenced was peripheral blood. These receptors were taken from a woman in her seventies with acute or convalescent COVID-19.

In this sample, this clone turned up a few times. The chain combines TRBV6-5 with TRBJ1-6; a possible D gene is TRBD1 (6 bases). V lost 6 bases, J lost 4 bases, and 10 bases lay in between. CDR3 length: 14 amino acids. Per germline, CDR1 MNHEY and CDR2 SVGAGI. The CDR3 coding sequence is TGTGCCAGCAGCGGAACAGGGTATAATTCACCCCTCCACTTT. This encodes CASSGTGYNSPLHF.

V usage is TRBV6-5 and J usage is TRBJ1-2, with TRBD1 matching over 7 bases. CDR1 is MNHEY and CDR2 is SVGAGI in the germline V gene. V lost 6 bases to trimming and J lost 2 bases; unmatched junction nucleotides: 3. The CDR3 runs to 13 residues. CDR3 loop: CASRKDRNYGYTF. The CDR3 bases are TGTGCCAGCAGGAAGGACAGGAACTATGGCTACACCTTC.

The chain is built from TRBV27 and TRBJ1-5, with D possibly TRBD1 on 6 matching bases. Between the trimmed V and J ends, which lost 2 bases and 2 bases, there was a span of 10 bases. CDR3 size: 15 residues. CDR1 is MNHEY, CDR2 SMNVEV, per germline (reference sequence). The CDR3 nucleotides are TGTGCCAGCAGTTTAAATGCAGGGGGCAATCAGCCCCAGCATTTT. This gives the protein CASSLNAGGNQPQHF.

The chain carries TRBV9 and TRBJ1-6, with TRBD1 identical over 7 bases. The CDR3 length is 16 residues. The V gene's germline CDR1 is SGDLS and CDR2 YYNGEE. Trimming took 0 bases from V and 5 from J; bases not matched to a gene: 5. DNA of the CDR3: TGTGCCAGCAGCGTAGCTGGAGGGACAGATAATTCACCCCTCCACTTT. This translates into CASSVAGGTDNSPLHF.

The genes are TRBV29-1 and TRBJ2-7, with a possible D match to TRBD1 (6 bases). CDR3 length equals 10 residues. The V gene lost 6 bases and the J gene lost 7 bases, with 10 bases spanning the gap. CDR1 is SQVTM and CDR2 is ANQGSEA in the germline V gene. As DNA, the CDR3 is TGCAGCGTCATAACAGGGGAGCAGTACTTC. This codes for CSVITGEQYF.

CDR3 protein: CASRRDSLNTEAFF. Here the CDR3 DNA reads TGCGCCAGCAGACGTGACAGTTTGAACACTGAAGCTTTCTTT. This chain connects TRBV5-1 to TRBJ1-1, with D maybe TRBD1 (5 bases). Germline-derived CDR1 and CDR2 are SGHRS and YFSETQ. The V end lost 5 bases, the J end lost 0 bases, and 11 bases lay between the germline ends. This CDR3 spans 14 amino acids. The complete variable domain, with remaining parts taken from reference TRBV5-1 and TRBJ1-1, reads KAGVTQTPRYLIKTRGQQVTLSCSPISGHRSVSWYQQTPGQGLQFLFEYFSETQRNKGNFPGRFSGRQFSNSRSEMNVSTLELGDSALYLCASRRDSLNTEAFFGQGTRLTVV.